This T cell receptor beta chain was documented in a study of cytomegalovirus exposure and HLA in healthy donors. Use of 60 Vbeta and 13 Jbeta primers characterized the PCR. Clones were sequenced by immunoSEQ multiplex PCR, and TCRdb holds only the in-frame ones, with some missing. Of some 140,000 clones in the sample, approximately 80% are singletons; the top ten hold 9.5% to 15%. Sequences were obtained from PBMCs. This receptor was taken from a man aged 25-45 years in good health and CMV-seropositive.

CDR3 in DNA: TGTGCCAGCAGTCGCCTCGGGGCGGGAGGGCCGGGTGAGCAGTTCTTC. Its translation is CASSRLGAGGPGEQFF. The rearrangement joins TRBV6-6 to TRBJ2-1, with 9 bases fitting TRBD2. From germline, CDR1 is MNHNY and CDR2 SVGAGI (reference sequence). The V and J ends lost 5 bases and 9 bases, in that order; junction bases with no gene match: 14. This CDR3 region has 16 residues.